This T cell receptor beta chain is from a study of post-analysis software for immune sequencing data. Carried by the TCR beta cDNA libraries were unique molecular identifiers. TCRdb called the PCR reads again in MiXCR, with one record for every CDR3 protein. The sample includes hundreds of thousands of distinct CDR3 sequences, 30% of them seen just once. This clonotype was counted a few times. This TCR was sampled from a girl aged 5-17 years with multiple sclerosis. The sequencing input was blood.

The CDR3 bases are TGTGCCAGCAGTTACTCGTCCGGGGTCTGGAATCAGCCCCAGCATTTT. Translated, it gives CASSYSSGVWNQPQHF. The chain couples TRBV6-2 or TRBV6-3 to TRBJ1-5, with D unresolved. The CDR3 has 16 residues. The ends were cut back, 0 bases at V and 4 bases at J, with 13 bases in the middle. Germline V lookup: CDR1 MNHEY, CDR2 SVGEGT.